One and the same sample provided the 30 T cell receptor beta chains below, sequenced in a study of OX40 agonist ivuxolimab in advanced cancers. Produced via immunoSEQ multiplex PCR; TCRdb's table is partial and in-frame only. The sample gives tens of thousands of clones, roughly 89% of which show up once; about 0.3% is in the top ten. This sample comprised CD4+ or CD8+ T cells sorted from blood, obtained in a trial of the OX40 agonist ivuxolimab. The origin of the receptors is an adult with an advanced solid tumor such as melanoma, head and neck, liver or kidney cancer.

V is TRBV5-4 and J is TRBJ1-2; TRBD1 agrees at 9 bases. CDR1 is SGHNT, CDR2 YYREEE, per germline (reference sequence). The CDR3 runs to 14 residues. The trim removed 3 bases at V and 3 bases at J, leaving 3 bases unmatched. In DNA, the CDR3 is TGTGCCAGCAGCTCGGGACAGGGAGACTATGGCTACACCTTC. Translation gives CASSSGQGDYGYTF.

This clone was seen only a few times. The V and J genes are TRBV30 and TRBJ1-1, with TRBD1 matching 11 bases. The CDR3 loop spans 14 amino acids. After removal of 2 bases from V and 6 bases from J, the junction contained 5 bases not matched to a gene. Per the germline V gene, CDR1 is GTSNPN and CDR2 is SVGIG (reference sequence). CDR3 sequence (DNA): TGTGCCTGGAGTCGTAGGGACAGGGGGTCTGAAGCTTTCTTT. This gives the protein CAWSRRDRGSEAFF. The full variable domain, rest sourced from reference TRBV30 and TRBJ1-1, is SQTIHQWPATLVQPVGSPLSLECTVEGTSNPNLYWYRQAAGRGLQLLFYSVGIGQISSEVPQNLSASRPQDRQFILSSKKLLLSDSGFYLCAWSRRDRGSEAFFGQGTRLTVV.

The CDR3 loop reads CASSLERGAQYF. CDR3 bases: TGTGCCAGCAGCCTGGAACGGGGGGCCCAGTACTTC. The chain uses TRBV5-4 and TRBJ2-5, with 7 nucleotides matching TRBD2. The CDR3 loop spans 12 amino acids. The V and J ends lost 4 bases and 9 bases, in that order; junction bases with no gene match: 6. CDR1 is SGHNT and CDR2 is YYREEE in the germline V gene (reference sequence).

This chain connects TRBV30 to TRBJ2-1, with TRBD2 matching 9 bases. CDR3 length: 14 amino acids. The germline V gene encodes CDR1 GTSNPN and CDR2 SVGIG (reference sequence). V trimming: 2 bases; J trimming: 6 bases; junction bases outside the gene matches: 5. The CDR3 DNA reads TGTGCCTGGAGTCCTCGGACTAGCGTCAATGAGCAGTTCTTC. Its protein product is CAWSPRTSVNEQFF.

The CDR3 here is CASSRGGPEDGYTF. CDR3 DNA: TGTGCCAGCTCAAGAGGGGGCCCGGAGGATGGCTACACCTTC. The V call is TRBV7-2, the J call TRBJ1-2; TRBD1 matches at 7 bases. V was pared by 8 bases and J by 6 bases, with 12 bases of the junction left unmatched. CDR3 size: 14 residues. Germline V gene data show CDR1 as SGHTA and CDR2 as FQGNSA.

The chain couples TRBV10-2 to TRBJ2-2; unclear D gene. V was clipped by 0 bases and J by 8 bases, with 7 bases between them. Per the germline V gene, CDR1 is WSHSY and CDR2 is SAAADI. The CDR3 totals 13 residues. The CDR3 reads CASSESTIGELFF. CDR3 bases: TGCGCCAGCAGTGAGTCAACGATTGGGGAGCTGTTTTTT.

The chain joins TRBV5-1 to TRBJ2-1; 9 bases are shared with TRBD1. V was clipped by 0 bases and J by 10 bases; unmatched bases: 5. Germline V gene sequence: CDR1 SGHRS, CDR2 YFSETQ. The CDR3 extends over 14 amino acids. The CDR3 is CASSLAEQGAEQFF. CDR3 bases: TGCGCCAGCAGCTTGGCCGAACAGGGGGCCGAGCAGTTCTTC.

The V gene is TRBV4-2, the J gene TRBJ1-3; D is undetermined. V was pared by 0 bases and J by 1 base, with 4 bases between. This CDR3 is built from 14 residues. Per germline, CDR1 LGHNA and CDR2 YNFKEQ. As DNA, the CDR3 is TGTGCCAGCAGCCAAGAGAAATCTGGAAACACCATATATTTT. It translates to CASSQEKSGNTIYF.

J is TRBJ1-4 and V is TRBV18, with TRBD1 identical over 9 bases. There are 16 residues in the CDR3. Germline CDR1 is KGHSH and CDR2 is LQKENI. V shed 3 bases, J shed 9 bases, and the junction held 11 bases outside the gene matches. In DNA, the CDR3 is TGTGCCAGCTCACCCCTCGGGGGACAGGGAGCTCAAAAACTGTTTTTT. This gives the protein CASSPLGGQGAQKLFF.

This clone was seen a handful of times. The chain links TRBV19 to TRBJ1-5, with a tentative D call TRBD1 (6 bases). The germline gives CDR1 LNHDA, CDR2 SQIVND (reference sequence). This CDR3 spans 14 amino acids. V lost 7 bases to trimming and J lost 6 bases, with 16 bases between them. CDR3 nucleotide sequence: TGTGCCAGTACCGAGAACAGGGCGCGTCAGCCCCAGCATTTT. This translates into CASTENRARQPQHF.

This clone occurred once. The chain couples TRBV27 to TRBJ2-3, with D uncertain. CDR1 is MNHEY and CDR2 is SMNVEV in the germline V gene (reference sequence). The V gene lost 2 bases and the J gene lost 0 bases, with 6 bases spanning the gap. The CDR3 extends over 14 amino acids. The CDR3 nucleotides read TGTGCCAGCAGTTTAAAAAGAAGCACAGATACGCAGTATTTT. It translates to CASSLKRSTDTQYF.

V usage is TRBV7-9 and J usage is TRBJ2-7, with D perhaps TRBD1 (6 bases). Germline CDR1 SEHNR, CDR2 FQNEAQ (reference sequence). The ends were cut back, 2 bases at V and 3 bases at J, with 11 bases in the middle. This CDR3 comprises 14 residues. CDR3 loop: CASSLRQADYEQYF. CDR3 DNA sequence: TGTGCCAGCAGCTTAAGACAGGCTGACTACGAGCAGTACTTC.

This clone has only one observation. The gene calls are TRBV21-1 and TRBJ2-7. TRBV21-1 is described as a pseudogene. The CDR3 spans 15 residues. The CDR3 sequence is CASSAETRGLREQYF. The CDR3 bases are TGTGCCAGCAGCGCGGAGACCCGGGGGCTACGCGAGCAGTACTTC.

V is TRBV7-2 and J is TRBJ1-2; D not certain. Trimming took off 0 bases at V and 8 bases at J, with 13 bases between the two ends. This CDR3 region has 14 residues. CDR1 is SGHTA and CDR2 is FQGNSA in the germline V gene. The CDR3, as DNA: TGTGCCAGCAGCTTAGCGACGGGAAGTGAGGGCTACACCTTC. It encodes CASSLATGSEGYTF. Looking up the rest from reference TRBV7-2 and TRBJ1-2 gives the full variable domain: GAGVSQSPSNKVTEKGKDVELRCDPISGHTALYWYRQSLGQGLEFLIYFQGNSAPDKSGLPSDRFSAERTGGSVSTLTIQRTQQEDSAVYLCASSLATGSEGYTFGSGTRLTVV.

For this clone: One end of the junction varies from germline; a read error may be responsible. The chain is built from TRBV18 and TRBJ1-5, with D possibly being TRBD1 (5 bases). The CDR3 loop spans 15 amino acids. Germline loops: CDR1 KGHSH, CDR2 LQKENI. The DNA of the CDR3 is TGTGCCAGCTCCCCACAGGCGTCTAGCAATCAGCCCCAGCATTTT. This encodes CASSPQASSNQPQHF.

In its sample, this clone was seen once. The CDR3 sequence: CASSPWTETTNEKLFF. DNA of the CDR3: TGTGCCAGCAGTCCGTGGACCGAAACAACTAATGAAAAACTGTTTTTT. This sequence joins TRBV27 and TRBJ1-4; no reliable D call. Trimming removed 5 bases from V and 0 bases from J, with 13 bases in between. CDR3 length: 16 amino acids. Germline CDR1 reads MNHEY; CDR2 reads SMNVEV (reference sequence).

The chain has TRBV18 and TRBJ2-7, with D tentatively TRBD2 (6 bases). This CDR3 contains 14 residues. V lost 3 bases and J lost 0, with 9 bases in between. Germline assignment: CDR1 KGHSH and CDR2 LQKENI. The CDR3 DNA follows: TGTGCCAGCTCACCTGGGACTGCCTCCTACGAGCAGTACTTC. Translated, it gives CASSPGTASYEQYF.

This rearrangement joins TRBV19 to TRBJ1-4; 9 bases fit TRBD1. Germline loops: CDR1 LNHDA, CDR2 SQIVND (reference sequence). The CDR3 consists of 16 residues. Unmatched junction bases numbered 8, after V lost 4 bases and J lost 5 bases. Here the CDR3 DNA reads TGTGCCAGTAGTACCATCGGGACAGGGATGAATGAAAAACTGTTTTTT. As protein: CASSTIGTGMNEKLFF. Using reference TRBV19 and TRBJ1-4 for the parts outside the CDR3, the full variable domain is DGGITQSPKYLFRKEGQNVTLSCEQNLNHDAMYWYRQDPGQGLRLIYYSQIVNDFQKGDIAEGYSVSREKKESFPLTVTSAQKNPTAFYLCASSTIGTGMNEKLFFGSGTQLSVL.

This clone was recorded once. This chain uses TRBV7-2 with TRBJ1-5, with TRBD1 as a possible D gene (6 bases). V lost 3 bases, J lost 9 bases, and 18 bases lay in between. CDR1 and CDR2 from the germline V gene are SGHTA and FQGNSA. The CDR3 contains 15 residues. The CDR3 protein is CASSLGLAGDLPQHF. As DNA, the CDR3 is TGTGCCAGCAGCTTGGGTTTGGCAGGGGATCTGCCCCAGCATTTT.

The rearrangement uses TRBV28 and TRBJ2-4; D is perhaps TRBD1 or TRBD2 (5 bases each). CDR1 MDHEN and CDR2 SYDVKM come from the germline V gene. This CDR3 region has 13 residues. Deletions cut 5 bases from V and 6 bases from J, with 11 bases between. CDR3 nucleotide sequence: TGTGCCAGCAGTCCTCGGGACCCAAACATTCAGTACTTC. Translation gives CASSPRDPNIQYF.

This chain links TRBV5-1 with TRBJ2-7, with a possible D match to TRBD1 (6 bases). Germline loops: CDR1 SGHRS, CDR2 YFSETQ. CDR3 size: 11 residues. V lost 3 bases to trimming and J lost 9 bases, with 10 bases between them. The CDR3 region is CASSSGDTQYF. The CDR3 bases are TGCGCCAGCAGCTCAGGGGATACGCAGTACTTC.

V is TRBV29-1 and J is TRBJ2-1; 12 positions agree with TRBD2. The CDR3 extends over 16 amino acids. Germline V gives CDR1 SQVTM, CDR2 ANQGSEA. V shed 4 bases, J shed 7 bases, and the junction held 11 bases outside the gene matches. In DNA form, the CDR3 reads TGCAGCGTTGCCATCGGACTAGCGGGGTCTCAGAATGAGCAGTTCTTC. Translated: CSVAIGLAGSQNEQFF.

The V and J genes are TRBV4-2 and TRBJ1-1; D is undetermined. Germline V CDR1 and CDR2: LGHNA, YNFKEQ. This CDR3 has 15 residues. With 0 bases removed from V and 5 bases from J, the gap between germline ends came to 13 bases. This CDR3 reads CASSQDHGRVTEAFF. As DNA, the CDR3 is TGTGCCAGCAGCCAAGATCACGGGCGGGTGACTGAAGCTTTCTTT.

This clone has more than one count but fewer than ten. The CDR3 loop is CASSPTSTDTQYF. The CDR3 nucleotides read TGTGCCAGCAGCCCGACTAGCACAGATACGCAGTATTTT. The chain couples TRBV2 to TRBJ2-3; D gene unclear. V shed 6 bases and J shed 0 bases, with 7 bases lying between them. Germline V lookup: CDR1 SNHLY, CDR2 FYNNEI. This CDR3 spans 13 amino acids.

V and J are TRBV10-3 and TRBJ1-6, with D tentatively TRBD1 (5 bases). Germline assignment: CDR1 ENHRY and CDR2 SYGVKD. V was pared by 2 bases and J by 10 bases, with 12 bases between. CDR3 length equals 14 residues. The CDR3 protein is CAISEGGRESPLHF. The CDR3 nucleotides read TGTGCCATCAGTGAGGGCGGCAGGGAGTCACCCCTCCACTTT.

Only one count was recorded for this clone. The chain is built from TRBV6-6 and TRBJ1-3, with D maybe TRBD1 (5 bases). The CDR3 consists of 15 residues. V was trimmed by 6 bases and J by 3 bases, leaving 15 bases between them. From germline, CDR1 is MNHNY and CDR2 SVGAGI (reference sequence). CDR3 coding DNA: TGTGCCAGCAGACGACCGAGGGGTTATGGAAACACCATATATTTT. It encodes CASRRPRGYGNTIYF.

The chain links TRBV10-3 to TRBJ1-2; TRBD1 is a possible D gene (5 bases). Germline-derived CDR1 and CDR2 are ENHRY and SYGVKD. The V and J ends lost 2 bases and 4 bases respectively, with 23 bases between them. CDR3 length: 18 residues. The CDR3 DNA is TGTGCCATCAGTGAGCCCCTTGGCAGCCTAGCCGGGGGCTATGGCTACACCTTC. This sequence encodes CAISEPLGSLAGGYGYTF.

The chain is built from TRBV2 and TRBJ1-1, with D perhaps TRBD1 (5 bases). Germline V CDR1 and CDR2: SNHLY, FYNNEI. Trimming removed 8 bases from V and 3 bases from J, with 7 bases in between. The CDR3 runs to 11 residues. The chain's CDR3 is CASGGDTEAFF. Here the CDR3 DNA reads TGTGCCAGCGGGGGAGACACTGAAGCTTTCTTT. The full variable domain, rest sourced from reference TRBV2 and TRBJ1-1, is EPEVTQTPSHQVTQMGQEVILRCVPISNHLYFYWYRQILGQKVEFLVSFYNNEISEKSEIFDDQFSVERPDGSNFTLKIRSTKLEDSAMYFCASGGDTEAFFGQGTRLTVV.

The CDR3 spells CASSYSPGRETQYF. The CDR3 DNA reads as TGTGCCAGCAGTTACTCCCCAGGGCGAGAGACCCAGTACTTC. The V gene is TRBV6-5, the J gene TRBJ2-5; possible D gene TRBD1, 5 bases. The V end was cut by 0 bases, the J end by 4 bases, with 9 bases between. The V gene's germline CDR1 is MNHEY and CDR2 SVGAGI. This CDR3 has 14 residues.

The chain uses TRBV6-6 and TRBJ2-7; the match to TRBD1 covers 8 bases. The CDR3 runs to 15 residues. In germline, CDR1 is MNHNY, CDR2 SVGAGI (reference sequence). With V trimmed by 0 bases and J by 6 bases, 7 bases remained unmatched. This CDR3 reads CASSYSRDRSAEQYF. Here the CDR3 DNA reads TGTGCCAGCAGTTACTCGAGGGACAGGAGCGCCGAGCAGTACTTC.